This T cell receptor beta chain was profiled in a study of identical twins. Study-level results: For zero-insertion analyses, partial confounding could come from invariant MAIT and iNKT cells.

MiXCR, run by TCRdb on the 5' RACE reads, gives a single entry per CDR3 protein. The sample consists of roughly 250,000 distinct CDR3 sequences, over 12% of them appearing once. This CDR3 contains 11 residues. From germline, CDR1 is MNHEY and CDR2 SVGEGT. Trimming removed 6 bases from V and 15 bases from J, with 15 bases in between. The table lists this clonotype with a few counts. Its antigen is unknown. The chain uses TRBV6-2 or TRBV6-3 and TRBJ2-1; a weak D match, TRBD2 (5 bases). The sample consisted of memory (CD45RO+) T cells sorted from blood. This TCR came from a woman aged 18-29 years in good health. The CDR3: CASRAGVPLFF. The CDR3 DNA sequence: TGTGCCAGCAGGGCCGGGGTGCCCTTGTTCTTC.